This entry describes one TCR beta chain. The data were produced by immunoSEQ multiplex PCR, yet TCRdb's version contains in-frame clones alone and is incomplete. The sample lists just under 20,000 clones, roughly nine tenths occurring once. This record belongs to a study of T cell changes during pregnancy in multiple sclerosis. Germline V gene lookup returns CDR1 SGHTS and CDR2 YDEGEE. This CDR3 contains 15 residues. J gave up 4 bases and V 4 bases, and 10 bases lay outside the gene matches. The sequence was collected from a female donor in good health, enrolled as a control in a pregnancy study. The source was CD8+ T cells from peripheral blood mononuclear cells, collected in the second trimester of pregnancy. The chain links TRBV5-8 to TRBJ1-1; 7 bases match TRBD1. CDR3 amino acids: CASSKHRQGFTEAFF. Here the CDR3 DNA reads TGTGCCAGCAGCAAACATCGACAGGGCTTCACTGAAGCTTTCTTT. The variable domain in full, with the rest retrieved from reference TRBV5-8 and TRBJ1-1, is EAGVTQSPTHLIKTRGQQATLRCSPISGHTSVYWYQQALGLGLQFLLWYDEGEERNRGNFPPRFSGRQFPNYSSELNVNALELEDSALYLCASSKHRQGFTEAFFGQGTRLTVV.